Following are 22 T cell receptor beta chains from one sample sequenced in a study of tumor-infiltrating lymphocytes in oesophageal squamous cell carcinoma. TCRdb reprocessed the PCR reads via MiXCR and lists one record per CDR3 protein. The sample consists of about 15,000 distinct CDR3 sequences, roughly 55% of them appearing once. The sequenced material came from esophageal tumor tissue. Every receptor here comes from a male donor with esophageal squamous cell carcinoma.

V gene TRBV7-2 combines with J gene TRBJ2-1; D remains unclear. The germline V gene has CDR1 SGHTA and CDR2 FQGNSA. Trimming removed 2 bases from V and 7 bases from J, with 12 bases in between. CDR3 length: 14 residues. This CDR3 is CASSLSRGSNEQFF. The CDR3 DNA is TGTGCCAGCAGCTTATCCCGAGGCTCTAATGAGCAGTTCTTC.

In nucleotides, the CDR3 is TGTGCCACCAGTGATTGGGGGGCAGGGACCACAGATACGCAGTATTTT. Its protein product is CATSDWGAGTTDTQYF. V is TRBV24-1 and J is TRBJ2-3, with D perhaps assigned TRBD1 or TRBD2 (6 bases each). This CDR3 comprises 16 residues. Germline CDR1 KGHDR, CDR2 SFDVKD. V lost 2 bases and J 2 bases, leaving 13 bases between the germline ends.

The rearrangement joins TRBV7-3 to TRBJ2-3; TRBD2 aligns across 11 bases. The V segment lost 1 base and the J segment 6 bases; nucleotides outside the gene matches: 9. Germline V gives CDR1 SGHTA, CDR2 FQGTGA. The CDR3 totals 17 residues. CDR3 nucleotides: TGTGCCAGCAGCTTAATGGGGACTAGCGGAGGCCCCGATACGCAGTATTTT. It specifies CASSLMGTSGGPDTQYF.

This clonotype was picked up a small number of times. A clone one base away is much larger, so this may be a read error. CDR3 region: CASSWPAGGREDDEQYF. In DNA, the CDR3 is TGTGCCAGCAGCTGGCCGGCGGGGGGGCGGGAGGACGATGAGCAGTACTTC. V usage is TRBV5-4 and J usage is TRBJ2-3, with TRBD2 matching 9 bases. The end of the DNA aligns better with TRBJ2-7, so the J call may be wrong. From germline, CDR1 is SGHNT and CDR2 YYREEE (reference sequence). The CDR3 totals 17 residues.

This clonotype is a singleton in its sample. The chain uses TRBV6-6 and TRBJ1-6, with D possibly matching TRBD1 (6 bases). The CDR3 loop spans 15 amino acids. The V end was cut by 4 bases, the J end by 7 bases, with 14 bases between. Looked up from germline, CDR1 is MNHNY and CDR2 is SVGAGI (reference sequence). This CDR3 reads CASSFTDSRNSPLHF. DNA of the CDR3: TGTGCCAGCAGTTTTACGGACAGTAGAAATTCACCCCTCCACTTT.

The rearrangement links TRBV7-2 to TRBJ2-1, with TRBD2 identical over 14 bases. The J segment lost 3 bases and the V segment lost 5 bases, leaving 0 bases of the junction unmatched. Germline-derived CDR1 and CDR2 are SGHTA and FQGNSA. The CDR3 runs 15 residues. The CDR3 protein is CASSGTSGSYNEQFF. The CDR3 nucleotides are TGTGCCAGCAGCGGGACTAGCGGGAGCTACAATGAGCAGTTCTTC.

This chain links TRBV7-3 with TRBJ2-5, with TRBD2 matching 8 bases. Trimming took 2 bases from V and 5 from J; bases not matched to a gene: 4. The CDR3 loop spans 14 amino acids. Germline V gene data show CDR1 as SGHTA and CDR2 as FQGTGA. For the CDR3, the DNA is TGTGCCAGCAGCTTAGTAGCGGGGTTGGAGACCCAGTACTTC. It is translated as CASSLVAGLETQYF. The entire variable domain, with the rest obtained from reference TRBV7-3 and TRBJ2-5, is as follows: GAGVSQTPSNKVTEKGKYVELRCDPISGHTALYWYRQSLGQGPEFLIYFQGTGAADDSGLPNDRFFAVRPEGSVSTLKIQRTERGDSAVYLCASSLVAGLETQYFGPGTRLLVL.

The chain combines TRBV20-1 with TRBJ1-1; 8 bases are a match to TRBD1. Losses at the gene ends were 4 bases for V and 10 bases for J; bases not matched to a gene: 8. The CDR3 runs to 12 residues. Germline assignment: CDR1 DFQATT and CDR2 SNEGSKA (reference sequence). CDR3 DNA sequence: TGCAGTGCTACTCCTGGACAGGGAGGAGCTTTCTTT. Translated, it gives CSATPGQGGAFF.

Here the CDR3 DNA reads TGTGCCAGCAGCCCTCCCGGGACTAGAATCACCGGGGAGCTGTTTTTT. It encodes CASSPPGTRITGELFF. The genes are TRBV7-2 and TRBJ2-2; the match to TRBD2 covers 8 bases. The CDR3 totals 16 residues. Looked up from germline, CDR1 is SGHTA and CDR2 is FQGNSA. The V segment lost 5 bases and the J segment 4 bases; nucleotides outside the gene matches: 9.

The chain joins TRBV7-2 to TRBJ2-5, with unresolved D. The end of the DNA aligns better with TRBJ2-7, so the J call may be wrong. The CDR3 covers 15 residues. CDR1 and CDR2 (germline): SGHTA, FQGNSA. CDR3 nucleotide sequence: TGTGCCAGCAGCTTAGGTTCCAGTGGGCCCTACGAGCAGTACTTC. Its protein product is CASSLGSSGPYEQYF.

This sequence joins TRBV7-2 and TRBJ2-3, with 8 bases matching TRBD1. V was pared by 5 bases and J by 3 bases, with 1 base of the junction left unmatched. In germline, CDR1 is SGHTA, CDR2 FQGNSA. The CDR3 totals 13 residues. In nucleotides, the CDR3 is TGTGCCAGCAGCCGGGACAGGACAGATACGCAGTATTTT. Encoded protein: CASSRDRTDTQYF.

The chain carries TRBV11-2 and TRBJ2-5; maybe TRBD1 (5 bases). The CDR3 length is 14 residues. The V and J ends lost 5 bases and 4 bases respectively, with 14 bases between them. The germline CDR1 and CDR2 sequences are SGHAT and FQNNGV. CDR3 sequence: CASSPKGAVETQYF. The DNA for the CDR3 is TGTGCCAGCAGCCCGAAAGGGGCGGTAGAGACCCAGTACTTC.

The chain recombines TRBV7-3 with TRBJ2-6; the D call may be TRBD1 or TRBD2 (5 bases each). The DNA matches TRBJ2-7 better at its end, which makes the J call doubtful. This CDR3 is built from 14 residues. Germline V lookup: CDR1 SGHTA, CDR2 FQGTGA. The CDR3 region is CASSPRDGAYEQYF. The DNA for the CDR3 is TGTGCCAGCAGCCCCCGGGACGGAGCCTACGAGCAGTACTTC.

This clonotype came up many times. CDR3 DNA: TGCGCCAGCAGCCAAGATCTAGCGGGAGGAAACGAGCAGTACTTC. Translated: CASSQDLAGGNEQYF. The chain is built from TRBV4-1 and TRBJ2-5; 11 bases match TRBD2. The end of the DNA fits TRBJ2-7 better, so the J call may be wrong. The germline CDR1 and CDR2 sequences are MGHRA and YSYEKL. This CDR3 has 15 residues.

This clonotype was detected a few times. V gene TRBV7-2 combines with J gene TRBJ2-1; no reliable D call. CDR1 and CDR2 from the germline V gene are SGHTA and FQGNSA. V lost 1 base and J lost 0, with 7 bases in between. There are 15 residues in the CDR3. CDR3 nucleotides: TGTGCCAGCAGCTTAGACGCGAGCTCCTACAATGAGCAGTTCTTC. It translates to CASSLDASSYNEQFF.

This clonotype was seen a handful of times. The chain uses TRBV27 and TRBJ2-5, with D tentatively TRBD2 (5 bases). Matching the DNA end better, TRBJ2-7 makes the J call doubtful. Germline CDR1 and CDR2: MNHEY and SMNVEV (reference sequence). The length of the CDR3 is 14 residues. CDR3 loop: CASSTRSGSYEQYF. The CDR3 DNA reads as TGTGCCAGCAGCACCCGAAGCGGTTCCTACGAGCAGTACTTC.

V and J are TRBV7-3 and TRBJ2-6; D uncertain. Trimming pared 5 bases from V and 0 bases from J, leaving 14 bases between. This CDR3 has 17 amino acids. In germline, CDR1 is SGHTA, CDR2 FQGTGA. This CDR3 reads CASSQGSASSGANVLTF. CDR3 DNA: TGTGCCAGCAGCCAAGGGTCTGCGAGCTCTGGGGCCAACGTCCTGACTTTC.

There are a few counts of this clonotype. The chain couples TRBV20-1 to TRBJ2-7; D is unclear. The germline gives CDR1 DFQATT, CDR2 SNEGSKA (reference sequence). The V gene lost 0 bases and the J gene lost 2 bases, with 11 bases spanning the gap. This CDR3 comprises 14 residues. The CDR3 reads CSARDPDGPYEQYF. The CDR3 bases are TGCAGTGCTAGAGATCCGGACGGACCCTACGAGCAGTACTTC.

This clonotype has more than one count but fewer than ten. The rearrangement links TRBV7-2 to TRBJ2-1, with D possibly matching TRBD1 (5 bases). Germline lookup yields CDR1 SGHTA and CDR2 FQGNSA. The CDR3 sequence is 13 residues long. The V end lost 6 bases, the J end lost 4 bases, and 10 bases lay between the germline ends. CDR3 sequence reads: CASRKDMYNEQFF. DNA for the CDR3: TGTGCCAGCAGAAAGGACATGTACAATGAGCAGTTCTTC.

This chain uses TRBV7-7 with TRBJ2-1; 13 positions match TRBD2. The V gene's germline CDR1 is SSHAT and CDR2 FNYEAQ (reference sequence). The CDR3 is made up of 15 amino acids. V lost 4 bases and J lost 15; bases outside the gene matches: 12. The CDR3 spells CASSSTTGLAGVMFF. The CDR3 bases are TGTGCCAGCAGCTCGACCACCGGACTAGCGGGAGTGATGTTCTTC.

Details on this clonotype: One end of the junction fails to match germline, which may point to a read error. The V call is TRBV7-6, the J call TRBJ2-3; 10 nucleotides line up with TRBD2. The J call may be wrong; the DNA end is better matched by TRBJ2-1. In germline, CDR1 is SGHVS, CDR2 FNYEAQ. The CDR3 contains 13 residues. CDR3 amino acids: CASSPRTSGEQFF. The DNA of the CDR3 is TGTGCTAGCAGCCCTAGGACTAGCGGTGAGCAGTTCTTC.

The chain carries TRBV2 and TRBJ2-3, with D perhaps assigned TRBD1 or TRBD2 (5 bases each). The J call is in doubt because the DNA end fits TRBJ2-7 better. The germline gives CDR1 SNHLY, CDR2 FYNNEI. The CDR3 loop spans 16 amino acids. The CDR3 coding sequence is TGTGCCAGCAGCACGTTCGGGACGGAGAATAACTACGAGCAGTACTTC. It is translated as CASSTFGTENNYEQYF.